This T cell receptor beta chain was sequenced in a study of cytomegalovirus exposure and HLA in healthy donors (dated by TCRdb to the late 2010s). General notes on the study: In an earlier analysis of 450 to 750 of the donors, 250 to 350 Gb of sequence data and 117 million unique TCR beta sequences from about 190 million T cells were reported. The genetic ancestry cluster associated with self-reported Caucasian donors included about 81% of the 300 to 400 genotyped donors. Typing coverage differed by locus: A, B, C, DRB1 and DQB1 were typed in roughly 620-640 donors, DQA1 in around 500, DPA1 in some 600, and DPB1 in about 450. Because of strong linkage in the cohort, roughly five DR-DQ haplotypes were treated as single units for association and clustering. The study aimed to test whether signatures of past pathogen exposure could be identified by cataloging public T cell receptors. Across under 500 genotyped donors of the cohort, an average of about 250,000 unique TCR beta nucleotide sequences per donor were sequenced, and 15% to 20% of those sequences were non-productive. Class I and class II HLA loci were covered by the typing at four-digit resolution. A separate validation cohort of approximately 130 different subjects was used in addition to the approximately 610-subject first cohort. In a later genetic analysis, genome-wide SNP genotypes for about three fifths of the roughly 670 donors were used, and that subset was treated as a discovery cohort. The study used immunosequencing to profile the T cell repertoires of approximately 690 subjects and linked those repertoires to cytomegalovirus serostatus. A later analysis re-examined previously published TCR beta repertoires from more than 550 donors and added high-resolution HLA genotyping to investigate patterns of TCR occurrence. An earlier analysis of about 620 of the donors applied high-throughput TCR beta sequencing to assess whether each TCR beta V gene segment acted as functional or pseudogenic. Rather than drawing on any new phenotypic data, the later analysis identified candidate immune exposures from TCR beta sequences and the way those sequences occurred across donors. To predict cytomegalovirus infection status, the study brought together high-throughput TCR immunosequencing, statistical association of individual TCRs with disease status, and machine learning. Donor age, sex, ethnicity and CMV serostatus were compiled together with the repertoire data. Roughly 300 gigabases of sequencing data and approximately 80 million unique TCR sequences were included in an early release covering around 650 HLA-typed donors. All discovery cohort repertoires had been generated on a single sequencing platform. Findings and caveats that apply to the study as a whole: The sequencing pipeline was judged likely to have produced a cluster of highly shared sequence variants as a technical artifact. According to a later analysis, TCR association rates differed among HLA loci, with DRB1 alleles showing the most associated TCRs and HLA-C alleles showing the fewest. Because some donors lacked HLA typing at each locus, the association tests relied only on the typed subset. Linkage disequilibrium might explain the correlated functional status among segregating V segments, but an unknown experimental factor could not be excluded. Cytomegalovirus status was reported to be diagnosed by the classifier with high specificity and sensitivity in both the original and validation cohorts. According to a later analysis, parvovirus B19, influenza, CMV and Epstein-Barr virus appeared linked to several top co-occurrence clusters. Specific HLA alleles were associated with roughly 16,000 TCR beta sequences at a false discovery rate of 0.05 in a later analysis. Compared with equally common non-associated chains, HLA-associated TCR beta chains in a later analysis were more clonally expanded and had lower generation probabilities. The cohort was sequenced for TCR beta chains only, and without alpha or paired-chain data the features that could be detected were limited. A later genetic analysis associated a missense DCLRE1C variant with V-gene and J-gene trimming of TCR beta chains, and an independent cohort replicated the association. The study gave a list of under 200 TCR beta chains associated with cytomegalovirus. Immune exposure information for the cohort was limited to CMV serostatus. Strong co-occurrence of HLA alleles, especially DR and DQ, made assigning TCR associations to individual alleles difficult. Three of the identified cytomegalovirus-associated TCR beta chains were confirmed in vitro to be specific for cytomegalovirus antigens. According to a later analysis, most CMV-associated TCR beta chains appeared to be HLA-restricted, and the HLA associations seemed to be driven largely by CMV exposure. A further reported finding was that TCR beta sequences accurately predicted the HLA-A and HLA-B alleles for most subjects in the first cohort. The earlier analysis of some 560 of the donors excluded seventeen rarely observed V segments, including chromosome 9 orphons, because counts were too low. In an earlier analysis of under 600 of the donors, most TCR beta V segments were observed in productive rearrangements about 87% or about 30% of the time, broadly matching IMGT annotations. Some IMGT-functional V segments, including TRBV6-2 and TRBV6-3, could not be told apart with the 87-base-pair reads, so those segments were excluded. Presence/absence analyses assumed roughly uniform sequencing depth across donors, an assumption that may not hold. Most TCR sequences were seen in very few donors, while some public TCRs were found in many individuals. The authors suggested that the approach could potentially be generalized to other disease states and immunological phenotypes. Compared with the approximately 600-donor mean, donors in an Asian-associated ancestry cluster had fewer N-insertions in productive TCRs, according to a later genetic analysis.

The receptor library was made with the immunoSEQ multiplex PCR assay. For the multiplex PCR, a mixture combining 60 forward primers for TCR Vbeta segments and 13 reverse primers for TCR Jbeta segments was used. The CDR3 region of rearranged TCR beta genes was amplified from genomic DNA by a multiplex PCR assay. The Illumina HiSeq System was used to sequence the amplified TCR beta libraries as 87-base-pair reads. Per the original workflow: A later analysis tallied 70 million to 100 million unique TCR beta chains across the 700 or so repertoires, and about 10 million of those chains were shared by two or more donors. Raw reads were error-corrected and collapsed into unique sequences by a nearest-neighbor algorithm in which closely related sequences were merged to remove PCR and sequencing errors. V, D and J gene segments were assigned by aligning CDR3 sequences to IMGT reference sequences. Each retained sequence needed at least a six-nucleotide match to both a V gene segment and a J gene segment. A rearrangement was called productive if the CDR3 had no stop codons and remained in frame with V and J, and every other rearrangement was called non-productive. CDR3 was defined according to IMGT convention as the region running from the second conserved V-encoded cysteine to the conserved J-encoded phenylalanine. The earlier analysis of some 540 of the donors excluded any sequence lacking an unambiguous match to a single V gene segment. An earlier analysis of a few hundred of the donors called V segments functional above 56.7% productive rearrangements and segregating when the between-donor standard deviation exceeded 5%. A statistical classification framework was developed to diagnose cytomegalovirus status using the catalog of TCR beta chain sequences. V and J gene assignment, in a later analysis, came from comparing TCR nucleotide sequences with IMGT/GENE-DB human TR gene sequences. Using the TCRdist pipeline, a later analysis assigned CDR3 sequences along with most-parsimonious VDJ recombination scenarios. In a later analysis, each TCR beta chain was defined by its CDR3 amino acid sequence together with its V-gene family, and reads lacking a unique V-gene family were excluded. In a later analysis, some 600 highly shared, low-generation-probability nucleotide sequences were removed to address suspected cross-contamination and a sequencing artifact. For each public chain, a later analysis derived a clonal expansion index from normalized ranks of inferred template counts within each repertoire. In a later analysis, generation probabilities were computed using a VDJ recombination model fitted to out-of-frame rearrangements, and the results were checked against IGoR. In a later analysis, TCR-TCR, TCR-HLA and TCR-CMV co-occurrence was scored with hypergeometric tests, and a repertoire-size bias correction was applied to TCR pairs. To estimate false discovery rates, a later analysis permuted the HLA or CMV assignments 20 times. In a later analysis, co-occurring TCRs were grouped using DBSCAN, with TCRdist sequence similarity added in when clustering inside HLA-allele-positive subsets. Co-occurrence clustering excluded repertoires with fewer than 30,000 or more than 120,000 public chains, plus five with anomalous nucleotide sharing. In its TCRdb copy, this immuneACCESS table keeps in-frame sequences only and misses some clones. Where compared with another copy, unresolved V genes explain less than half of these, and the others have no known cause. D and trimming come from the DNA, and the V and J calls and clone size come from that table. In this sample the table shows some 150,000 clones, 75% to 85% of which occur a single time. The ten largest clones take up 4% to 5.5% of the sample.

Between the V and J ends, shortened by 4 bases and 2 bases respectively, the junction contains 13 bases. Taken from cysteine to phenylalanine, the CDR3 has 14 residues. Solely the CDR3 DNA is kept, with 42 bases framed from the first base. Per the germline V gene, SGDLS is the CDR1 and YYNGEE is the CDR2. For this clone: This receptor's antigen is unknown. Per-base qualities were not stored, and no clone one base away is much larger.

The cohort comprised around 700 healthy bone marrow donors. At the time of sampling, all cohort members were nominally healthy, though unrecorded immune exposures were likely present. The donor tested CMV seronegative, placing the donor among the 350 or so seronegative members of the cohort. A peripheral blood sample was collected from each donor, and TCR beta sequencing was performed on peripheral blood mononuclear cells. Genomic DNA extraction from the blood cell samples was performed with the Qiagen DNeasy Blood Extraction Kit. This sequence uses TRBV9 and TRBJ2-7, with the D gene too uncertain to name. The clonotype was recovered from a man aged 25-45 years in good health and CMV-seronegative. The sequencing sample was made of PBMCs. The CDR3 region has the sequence CASSPSARTYEQYF. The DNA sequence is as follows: TGTGCCAGCAGCCCTTCAGCGAGAACCTACGAGCAGTACTTC.